This TCR beta chain was documented in a study of blood T cell repertoires in COVID-19. Study background: Collection of acute and convalescent COVID-19 samples took place in the United States, Italy and Spain. PBMCs, B-cell-depleted T cells, or T cells provided the cDNA or gDNA that made up the material.

Assay used: immunoSEQ multiplex PCR; TCRdb lists only in-frame clones, some missing. The sample yields roughly 220,000 clones, less than 90% seen once. The CDR3 spans 14 residues. V lost 0 bases and J lost 5, with 12 bases in between. Per the germline V gene, CDR1 is SGHKS and CDR2 is YYEKEE (reference sequence). The J gene is TRBJ2-7, the V gene TRBV5-5; perhaps TRBD2 as D (5 bases). The clonotype originates from a man younger than 40 with active or convalescent COVID-19. Material for sequencing was peripheral blood. The CDR3 coding sequence is TGTGCCAGCAGCTTGGCACCCACGAGGGACGAGCAGTACTTC. Translating gives CASSLAPTRDEQYF.